This T cell receptor beta chain was recovered during a study of T cell repertoires in cytomegalovirus infection. Each CDR3 protein is one row after TCRdb ran MiXCR on the reads. The table has about 480,000 distinct CDR3 sequences, about 33% seen once. This CDR3 is 16 amino acids long. Trimming at V came to 2 bases and at J to 7 bases, leaving 8 bases not matched to a gene. Looked up from germline, CDR1 is SGHDN and CDR2 is FVKESK. This clonotype was detected a few times. As yet, its antigen is unknown. The origin of this receptor is a human donor in good health (CMV status not recorded). Some clones in this sample may be carry-over from other donors' samples. J is TRBJ2-1 and V is TRBV14; 10 bases align to TRBD1. The specimen was cultured PBMCs, collected from culture after CMV antigen stimulation. The CDR3 sequence: CASSQTPGQGMNEQFF. Written as DNA, the CDR3 is TGTGCCAGCAGCCAAACGCCGGGACAGGGGATGAATGAGCAGTTCTTC.